This paragraph reports one TCR beta chain. Antigen unknown. The data are from a study of graft-versus-host responses after intestinal transplantation. Study-wide results and caveats: Present in recipient marrow, GvH clones included some that appeared first in ileum or blood. After transplant, early declines in HvG clones were associated with peak levels of circulating GvH clones.

J lost 1 base, V lost 5 bases, and 11 bases had no gene match. CDR1 LNHDA and CDR2 SQIVND come from the germline V gene (reference sequence). This CDR3 contains 18 residues. The method was immunoSEQ multiplex PCR; TCRdb's version includes in-frame clones alone and lacks a portion of them. This table holds around 130,000 clones, around 94% found once. This specimen consisted of unstimulated CD4+ T cells sorted from spleen or lymph node cells, obtained before intestinal transplant. This receptor was identified in a human donor who received an intestinal transplant. V is TRBV19 and J is TRBJ2-3; the match to TRBD2 covers 11 bases. The CDR3 nucleotides are TGTGCCAGTAGTCCTCCGGGACTAGCGGTTGGTGGCACAGATACGCAGTATTTT. The encoded protein is CASSPPGLAVGGTDTQYF.